This TCR beta chain was observed in a study of T-cell reconstitution after alpha-beta-depleted transplantation in children. The germline CDR1 and CDR2 sequences are SGHTA and FQGNSA. The CDR3 loop spans 16 amino acids. The V end was cut by 1 base, the J end by 9 bases, with 21 bases between. Molecular barcoding with unique molecular identifiers was used for the TCRbeta library. MiXCR was run by TCRdb on the PCR reads, yielding one entry per CDR3 protein. The table shows hundreds of thousands of distinct CDR3 sequences, with around 12% occurring only once. This clonotype was seen repeatedly, ten times or more.

V usage is TRBV7-2 and J usage is TRBJ2-5; D gene uncertain. The source of this sequence is a human donor who donated a stem cell graft to a child with acute lymphoblastic leukemia. The material was PBMCs from the stem cell graft donor, obtained from the stem cell graft. In DNA form, the CDR3 reads TGTGCCAGCAGCTTAGTAACGGGTGTTGTTCCGATTTCCCAGTACTTC. Its translation: CASSLVTGVVPISQYF.